Presented here are 15 T cell receptor beta chains from one specimen sequenced in a study of T cells in Graves' hyperthyroidism and ophthalmopathy. Using RNA transcripts as the source, TCR beta CDR3 regions were amplified. A first-round RT-PCR of the TCR CDR3 used the HTBI primer set. TCRdb reprocessed the multiplex PCR reads with MiXCR, giving one entry per CDR3 protein. The sample shows around 520,000 distinct CDR3 sequences, roughly an eighth of them seen only once. The sample consisted of blood. The origin of the receptors is a woman aged 18 to 35 with Graves' hyperthyroidism.

The genes are TRBV3-1 and TRBJ2-1; TRBD1 matches at 8 bases. CDR3 length: 15 amino acids. Germline lookup yields CDR1 LGHDT and CDR2 YNNKEL (reference sequence). V lost 4 bases, J lost 5 bases, and 7 bases stayed unmatched. DNA of the CDR3: TGTGCCAGCAGCCCCGTAACAGGGGGTGACAATGAGCAGTTCTTC. This translates into CASSPVTGGDNEQFF.

This clonotype has at least ten counts. The chain recombines TRBV7-3 with TRBJ2-2; TRBD2 aligns across 7 bases. Germline trimming cut 5 bases from V and 6 bases from J; bases unmatched to any gene: 12. The CDR3 consists of 16 residues. The germline V gene has CDR1 SGHTA and CDR2 FQGTGA. CDR3 amino acids: CASSPILAGEAGELFF. The CDR3 bases are TGTGCCAGCAGCCCGATACTGGCGGGAGAGGCCGGGGAGCTGTTTTTT.

The gene calls are TRBV13 and TRBJ1-4; weak D call: TRBD1 (5 bases). V lost 1 base, J lost 7 bases, and 13 bases lay in between. CDR3 size: 15 residues. In germline, CDR1 is PRHDT, CDR2 FYEKMQ (reference sequence). DNA for the CDR3: TGTGCCAGCAGCTTAGTCGGGGGGAACGCTGAAAAACTGTTTTTT. It codes for CASSLVGGNAEKLFF. Variable domain in full (rest from reference TRBV13 and TRBJ1-4): AAGVIQSPRHLIKEKRETATLKCYPIPRHDTVYWYQQGPGQDPQFLISFYEKMQSDKGSIPDRFSAQQFSDYHSELNMSSLELGDSALYFCASSLVGGNAEKLFFGSGTQLSVL.

V is TRBV27 and J is TRBJ2-3, with 15 nucleotides matching TRBD2. Germline V gives CDR1 MNHEY, CDR2 SMNVEV (reference sequence). CDR3 size: 17 residues. V was pared by 4 bases and J by 3 bases, with 5 bases of the junction left unmatched. CDR3 sequence: CASSSRTSGRATDTQYF. Written as DNA, the CDR3 is TGTGCCAGCAGTTCGAGGACTAGCGGGAGGGCAACAGATACGCAGTATTTT.

The J gene is TRBJ2-7, the V gene TRBV28; D remains unclear. CDR3 length equals 10 residues. Per the germline V gene, CDR1 is MDHEN and CDR2 is SYDVKM. V gave up 10 bases and J gave up 4 bases, with 8 bases separating them. The DNA for the CDR3 is TGTGCCACCCAGAATTACGAGCAGTACTTC. It translates to CATQNYEQYF. The full variable domain, completed using reference TRBV28 and TRBJ2-7, is DVKVTQSSRYLVKRTGEKVFLECVQDMDHENMFWYRQDPGLGLRLIYFSYDVKMKEKGDIPEGYSVSREKKERFSLILESASTNQTSMYLCATQNYEQYFGPGTRLTVT.

V and J are TRBV30 and TRBJ2-3; TRBD2 aligns across 13 bases. After removal of 4 bases from V and 5 bases from J, the junction contained 15 bases not matched to a gene. Germline loops: CDR1 GTSNPN, CDR2 SVGIG (reference sequence). This CDR3 spans 18 amino acids. For the CDR3, the DNA is TGTGCCTGGATCGGGACTAGCGGGACTCGGCTCGTGGAAGATACGCAGTATTTT. As protein: CAWIGTSGTRLVEDTQYF.

This clonotype was counted many times. The rearrangement uses TRBV27 and TRBJ2-7, with D tentatively TRBD1 (7 bases). Trimming cost V 3 bases and J 0 bases, with 18 bases left between them. This CDR3 is built from 17 residues. Per germline, CDR1 MNHEY and CDR2 SMNVEV (reference sequence). CDR3 sequence: CASSLPPGAGGSYEQYF. In DNA form, the CDR3 reads TGTGCCAGCAGTTTGCCGCCGGGGGCAGGGGGCTCCTACGAGCAGTACTTC.

This clonotype has ten or more counts. The rearrangement joins TRBV18 to TRBJ2-3, with D possibly being TRBD2 (6 bases). CDR1 and CDR2 (germline): KGHSH, LQKENI. V dropped 3 bases and J dropped 5 bases, with 21 bases sitting between them. The CDR3 runs 17 residues. The CDR3 sequence: CASSPRLVDPFRDTQYF. The CDR3, as DNA: TGTGCCAGCTCACCCCGACTAGTAGATCCATTCAGAGATACGCAGTATTTT.

The sample holds many counts of this clonotype. The rearrangement joins TRBV3-1 to TRBJ2-1; D is unclear. Germline CDR1 LGHDT, CDR2 YNNKEL (reference sequence). The germline V and J ends were trimmed by 0 bases and 10 bases, with 7 bases remaining between them. This CDR3 comprises 12 residues. The CDR3 coding sequence is TGTGCCAGCAGCCAAGATACGGAGGAGCAGTTCTTC. Its protein product is CASSQDTEEQFF.

There are a few counts of this clonotype. V is TRBV24-1 and J is TRBJ2-2; D is unclear. CDR3 length equals 15 residues. Germline V CDR1 and CDR2: KGHDR, SFDVKD. Trimming shortened V by 5 bases and J by 4 bases, and 13 bases separated the two germline ends. CDR3 in amino acids: CATSALDKTTGELFF. Here the CDR3 DNA reads TGTGCCACCAGTGCCCTCGACAAGACCACCGGGGAGCTGTTTTTT.

This clonotype showed up just a few times. The rearrangement joins TRBV4-1 to TRBJ2-7, with 8 positions matching TRBD1. This CDR3 is 14 amino acids long. Germline V lookup: CDR1 MGHRA, CDR2 YSYEKL. V lost 1 base to trimming and J lost 7 bases; unmatched junction nucleotides: 6. CDR3 in DNA: TGCGCCAGCAGCCAAGTCGGACAGGGTCGGGAGCAGTACTTC. Its protein is CASSQVGQGREQYF.

This clonotype was seen a handful of times. This chain connects TRBV20-1 to TRBJ1-5, with 9 nucleotides matching TRBD1. With 3 bases clipped from V and 6 bases from J, the junction kept 6 bases outside the gene matches. This CDR3 is built from 14 residues. CDR1 DFQATT and CDR2 SNEGSKA come from the germline V gene (reference sequence). The CDR3 DNA reads as TGCAGTGCTAGCCCCGGGGGACAGGGTCAGCCCCAGCATTTT. It specifies CSASPGGQGQPQHF.

There are many counts of this clonotype. The gene calls are TRBV30 and TRBJ1-2; D is uncertain. Germline CDR1 GTSNPN, CDR2 SVGIG (reference sequence). This CDR3 has 14 amino acids. Trimming pared 5 bases from V and 6 bases from J, leaving 19 bases between. CDR3 loop: CAWRILRENNGYTF. CDR3 sequence (DNA): TGTGCCTGGCGCATCCTCCGGGAAAATAATGGCTACACCTTC.

This clonotype was observed a few times. The V gene is TRBV20-1, the J gene TRBJ2-5; the D gene could be TRBD1 or TRBD2 (5 bases each). CDR3 length: 15 amino acids. The germline V and J ends were trimmed by 1 base and 7 bases, with 19 bases remaining between them. Per germline, CDR1 DFQATT and CDR2 SNEGSKA (reference sequence). In DNA, the CDR3 is TGCAGTGCTAGAGTTGGGACGTCTGGAGAGGGGACCCAGTACTTC. Encoded protein: CSARVGTSGEGTQYF.

This clonotype has ten or more counts. The CDR3 region is CASSLGEGYTF. Here the CDR3 DNA reads TGTGCCAGCAGTTTAGGGGAAGGCTACACCTTC. The genes are TRBV12-3 or TRBV12-4 and TRBJ1-2; D is unresolved. V lost 1 base and J lost 8, with 5 bases in between. The CDR3 runs 11 residues.